This TCR beta chain was documented in a study of technical replicates of blood from a few donors. Trimming pared 0 bases from V and 4 bases from J, leaving 5 bases between. Germline V gene lookup returns CDR1 MNHEY and CDR2 SMNVEV (reference sequence). The CDR3 is 13 residues long. Sequenced by immunoSEQ multiplex PCR; TCRdb stores in-frame clones only, minus some. The sample has more than 90,000 clones, 90% to 96% seen once. This clone was seen only once. This rearrangement joins TRBV27 to TRBJ2-3; unclear D gene. Sample: T cells isolated from PBMCs. The TCR originated in a human donor in good health. The CDR3, as DNA: TGTGCCAGCAGTTTATCCGTTCCAGATACGCAGTATTTT. This encodes CASSLSVPDTQYF.